These 22 T cell receptor beta chains came from one sample sequenced in a study of vaccination and CD4 T cells after COVID-19 (dated by TCRdb to about 2022). The sample's treatment or condition, from its label and the paper: approximately nine-day PBMC culture with coronavirus spike peptide pools or control peptides (ViraFEST assay). The library came from PCR. TCRdb shows the sequencer as Illumina iSeq 100. At the Johns Hopkins FTIC core, DNA from the cultured CD4+ T cells underwent TCR sequencing with the Oncomine TCR Beta short-read assay. TCRdb applied fastp at Q25 and MiXCR to the public reads, then kept only in-frame beta chains. Duplicate CDR3 protein sequences are folded into a single record with the most common DNA and genes. For this sample there are about 15,000 distinct CDR3 sequences; 43% appear just once. In total, the top ten clones hold 7% to 8.5% of the sample. Their target antigens are unknown.

Specimen: CD4+ T cells from blood, cultured in vitro. These receptors were obtained from a human donor who had recovered from COVID-19.

The V gene is TRBV29-1, the J gene TRBJ2-3, with TRBD1 matching 9 bases. Trimming took 6 bases from V and 1 from J; bases not matched to a gene: 8. Germline CDR1 SQVTM, CDR2 ANQGSEA. The CDR3 covers 15 residues. CDR3 loop: CSVGYRGPGTDTQYF. CDR3 sequence (DNA): TGCAGCGTAGGATACAGGGGGCCGGGCACAGATACGCAGTATTTT.

This clonotype was seen only a few times. The chain uses TRBV2 and TRBJ1-5, with TRBD1 as a possible D gene (6 bases). The CDR3 has 15 amino acids. Trimming took off 0 bases at V and 7 bases at J, with 13 bases between the two ends. CDR1 and CDR2 from the germline V gene are SNHLY and FYNNEI. The CDR3 nucleotides are TGTGCCAGCAGTGAAGCGGGACACCCGGGCCAGCCCCAGCATTTT. It translates to CASSEAGHPGQPQHF.

This chain connects TRBV7-2 to TRBJ2-2, with 8 nucleotides matching TRBD1. With 2 bases clipped from V and 3 bases from J, the junction kept 2 bases outside the gene matches. Germline CDR1 reads SGHTA; CDR2 reads FQGNSA. The length of the CDR3 is 15 residues. The CDR3 DNA sequence: TGTGCCAGCAGCTTACGACAGGGGCACACCGGGGAGCTGTTTTTT. This encodes CASSLRQGHTGELFF. The full variable domain, completed using reference TRBV7-2 and TRBJ2-2, is GAGVSQSPSNKVTEKGKDVELRCDPISGHTALYWYRQSLGQGLEFLIYFQGNSAPDKSGLPSDRFSAERTGGSVSTLTIQRTQQEDSAVYLCASSLRQGHTGELFFGEGSRLTVL.

This clonotype was seen just once. The chain employs TRBV6-1 and TRBJ2-3; maybe TRBD2 (7 bases). CDR1 is MNHNS and CDR2 is SASEGT in the germline V gene. V was trimmed by 7 bases and J by 0 bases, leaving 17 bases between them. The CDR3 length is 16 residues. The CDR3 sequence is CASTRGGDTSTDTQYF. CDR3 DNA sequence: TGTGCCAGCACGCGCGGGGGCGATACTAGCACAGATACGCAGTATTTT.

V and J are TRBV7-2 and TRBJ2-7, with TRBD2 matching 14 bases. V gave up 5 bases and J gave up 4 bases; unmatched junction bases: 7. The CDR3 is made up of 16 amino acids. Per germline, CDR1 SGHTA and CDR2 FQGNSA. The CDR3 region has the DNA TGTGCCAGCAGCGGGCTGACTAGCGGGGGGGGTTACGAGCAGTACTTC. This encodes CASSGLTSGGGYEQYF.

This clonotype was detected a few times. The chain carries TRBV20-1 and TRBJ2-1, with 8 bases that match TRBD2. Unmatched junction bases numbered 4, after V lost 3 bases and J lost 3 bases. Germline loops: CDR1 DFQATT, CDR2 SNEGSKA (reference sequence). The CDR3 is 14 amino acids. This chain's CDR3 is CSASSSGNYNEQFF. CDR3 bases: TGCAGTGCTAGTAGTAGCGGGAACTACAATGAGCAGTTCTTC.

In DNA form, the CDR3 reads TGCAGTGCTAGAGGACCGCCGATACAACTAGTACGGGAGATCTCCGGGGAGCTGTTTTTT. Amino acid sequence: CSARGPPIQLVREISGELFF. The chain combines TRBV20-1 with TRBJ2-2, with a tentative D call TRBD2 (6 bases). CDR3 size: 20 residues. The germline V gene has CDR1 DFQATT and CDR2 SNEGSKA (reference sequence). V lost 1 base, J lost 6 bases, and 30 bases lay in between.

This clonotype was recorded a few times. J is TRBJ2-5 and V is TRBV27; TRBD2 agrees at 10 bases. Germline V lookup: CDR1 MNHEY, CDR2 SMNVEV (reference sequence). V lost 5 bases, J lost 4 bases, and 13 bases stayed unmatched. The length of the CDR3 is 17 residues. The CDR3 loop is CASSQPSLAGAVETQYF. CDR3 nucleotide sequence: TGTGCCAGCAGTCAACCCTCCCTAGCGGGAGCTGTAGAGACCCAGTACTTC.

The chain is built from TRBV9 and TRBJ2-2; no firm D call. Germline loops: CDR1 SGDLS, CDR2 YYNGEE. V dropped 4 bases and J dropped 6 bases, with 10 bases sitting between them. CDR3 length: 13 amino acids. DNA of the CDR3: TGTGCCAGCAGCCCAGGTCTCTCCGGGGAGCTGTTTTTT. Its translation: CASSPGLSGELFF. The variable domain in full, with the rest retrieved from reference TRBV9 and TRBJ2-2, is DSGVTQTPKHLITATGQRVTLRCSPRSGDLSVYWYQQSLDQGLQFLIQYYNGEERAKGNILERFSAQQFPDLHSELNLSSLELGDSALYFCASSPGLSGELFFGEGSRLTVL.

The chain is built from TRBV12-3 or TRBV12-4 and TRBJ1-1; 8 bases line up with TRBD1. There are 14 residues in the CDR3. V trimming: 6 bases; J trimming: 4 bases; junction bases outside the gene matches: 7. The CDR3 spells CASSRDRGGTEAFF. CDR3 nucleotides: TGTGCCAGCAGCCGAGACAGGGGAGGCACTGAAGCTTTCTTT.

This clonotype was counted a few times. V and J are TRBV21-1 and TRBJ1-1. TRBV21-1 constitutes a pseudogene. The CDR3 length is 15 residues. DNA for the CDR3: TGTGCCAGCAGCAAAGGTGCGGGGATGAACACTGAAGCTTTCTTT. This encodes CASSKGAGMNTEAFF.

The CDR3 loop is CASRGTGTGKVYGYTF. Here the CDR3 DNA reads TGTGCCAGCAGAGGGACCGGGACAGGCAAAGTATATGGCTACACCTTC. The V and J genes are TRBV6-1 and TRBJ1-2, with 8 bases that match TRBD1. The CDR3 has 16 residues. The ends lost 6 bases at V and 5 bases at J; junction bases unmatched: 14. Germline values: CDR1 MNHNS, CDR2 SASEGT.

Regarding this clonotype: The junction departs from germline at one end; a sequencing error may be responsible. The chain links TRBV5-3 to TRBJ1-1, with a tentative D call TRBD1 (6 bases). TRBV5-3 is filed as an ORF, its function uncertain. CDR3 length: 15 residues. The CDR3 loop reads CASSWGQGSWTEAFF. CDR3 nucleotides: TGTGCCAGCAGCTGGGGACAAGGTTCGTGGACTGAAGCTTTCTTT.

This clonotype was observed a handful of times. The chain recombines TRBV5-1 with TRBJ1-1; D not certain. V lost 5 bases and J lost 6, with 17 bases in between. Germline V lookup: CDR1 SGHRS, CDR2 YFSETQ. The CDR3 runs 14 residues. The CDR3 nucleotides read TGCGCCAGCAGTAAGGAAGGGTCGATCCCTGAAGCTTTCTTT. It translates to CASSKEGSIPEAFF.

This clonotype has more than one count but fewer than ten. CDR3 in amino acids: CSATRQNTDTQYF. The CDR3 coding sequence is TGCAGTGCTACCCGACAGAATACAGATACGCAGTATTTT. The chain carries TRBV20-1 and TRBJ2-3, with a weak D call TRBD1 (5 bases). The CDR3 runs to 13 residues. V was pared by 4 bases and J by 3 bases, with 11 bases between. Germline CDR1 reads DFQATT; CDR2 reads SNEGSKA (reference sequence).

The chain is built from TRBV10-3 and TRBJ1-1, with 8 bases that match TRBD1. V lost 4 bases, J lost 5 bases, and 6 bases stayed unmatched. The CDR3 contains 14 residues. CDR1 is ENHRY, CDR2 SYGVKD, per germline. CDR3: CAISVTGGHTEAFF. CDR3 DNA sequence: TGTGCCATCAGTGTAACAGGGGGTCATACTGAAGCTTTCTTT.

The chain recombines TRBV2 with TRBJ1-6, with 8 bases identical to TRBD1. V gave up 7 bases and J gave up 10 bases; unmatched junction bases: 6. The germline gives CDR1 SNHLY, CDR2 FYNNEI. This CDR3 spans 13 amino acids. The CDR3 is CASTGQAPSPLHF. CDR3 DNA: TGTGCCAGCACGGGACAGGCGCCATCACCCCTCCACTTT. The variable domain in full, completed from reference TRBV2 and TRBJ1-6, reads EPEVTQTPSHQVTQMGQEVILRCVPISNHLYFYWYRQILGQKVEFLVSFYNNEISEKSEIFDDQFSVERPDGSNFTLKIRSTKLEDSAMYFCASTGQAPSPLHFGNGTRLTVT.

The CDR3 DNA is TGTGCCAGCAGCGTAGGCGGGGGTACGCCCGGGGAGCTGTTTTTT. Its translation: CASSVGGGTPGELFF. The rearrangement links TRBV9 to TRBJ2-2; 7 positions agree with TRBD2. CDR1 and CDR2 from the germline V gene are SGDLS and YYNGEE. V trimming: 0 bases; J trimming: 6 bases; junction bases outside the gene matches: 5. This CDR3 is built from 15 residues.

This sequence joins TRBV7-2 and TRBJ2-3; TRBD2 agrees at 8 bases. The germline V gene has CDR1 SGHTA and CDR2 FQGNSA. CDR3 length: 13 residues. The V and J ends lost 0 bases and 14 bases, in that order; junction bases with no gene match: 7. The CDR3 is CASSLAGSGGWYF. In nucleotides, the CDR3 is TGTGCCAGCAGCTTAGCGGGAAGCGGGGGCTGGTATTTT.

This clonotype has a handful of counts. The chain is built from TRBV2 and TRBJ1-1; D is unresolved. Germline assignment: CDR1 SNHLY and CDR2 FYNNEI. With 4 bases removed from V and 0 bases from J, the gap between germline ends came to 6 bases. The CDR3 covers 13 residues. DNA for the CDR3: TGTGCCAGCAGTGTCACGATGAACACTGAAGCTTTCTTT. The encoded protein is CASSVTMNTEAFF.

The chain carries TRBV4-1 and TRBJ1-2; 7 positions agree with TRBD1. CDR3 length: 14 amino acids. Germline V gene data show CDR1 as MGHRA and CDR2 as YSYEKL. J gave up 3 bases and V 3 bases, and 4 bases lay outside the gene matches. As DNA, the CDR3 is TGCGCCAGCAGCCAGACAGGGTTTGACTATGGCTACACCTTC. Translating it yields CASSQTGFDYGYTF.

This clonotype was observed a handful of times. The chain links TRBV7-2 to TRBJ1-1; 7 bases line up with TRBD1. Germline V lookup: CDR1 SGHTA, CDR2 FQGNSA. This CDR3 contains 13 residues. The trim removed 5 bases at V and 1 base at J, leaving 1 base unmatched. The CDR3: CASSRDRNTEAFF. CDR3 bases: TGTGCCAGCAGCCGGGACAGGAACACTGAAGCTTTCTTT.